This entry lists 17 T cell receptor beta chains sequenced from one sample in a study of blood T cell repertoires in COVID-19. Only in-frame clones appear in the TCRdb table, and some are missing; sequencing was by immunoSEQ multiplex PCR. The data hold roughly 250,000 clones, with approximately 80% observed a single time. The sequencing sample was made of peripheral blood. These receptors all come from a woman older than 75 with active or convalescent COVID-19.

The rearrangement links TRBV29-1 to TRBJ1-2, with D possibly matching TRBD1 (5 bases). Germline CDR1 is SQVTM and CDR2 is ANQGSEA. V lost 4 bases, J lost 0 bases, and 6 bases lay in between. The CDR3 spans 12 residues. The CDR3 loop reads CSVAGANYGYTF. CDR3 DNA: TGCAGCGTTGCGGGGGCTAACTATGGCTACACCTTC. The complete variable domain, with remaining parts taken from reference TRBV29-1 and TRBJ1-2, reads SAVISQKPSRDICQRGTSLTIQCQVDSQVTMMFWYRQQPGQSLTLIATANQGSEATYESGFVIDKFPISRPNLTFSTLTVSNMSPEDSSIYLCSVAGANYGYTFGSGTRLTVV.

The CDR3 is CASTQQGNTEAFF. The DNA of the CDR3 is TGTGCCAGCACCCAACAGGGGAACACTGAAGCTTTCTTT. This chain links TRBV12-3 or TRBV12-4 with TRBJ1-1; perhaps TRBD1 as D (6 bases). V was shortened by 7 bases and J by 1 base, with 10 bases between the two germline ends. This CDR3 has 13 amino acids.

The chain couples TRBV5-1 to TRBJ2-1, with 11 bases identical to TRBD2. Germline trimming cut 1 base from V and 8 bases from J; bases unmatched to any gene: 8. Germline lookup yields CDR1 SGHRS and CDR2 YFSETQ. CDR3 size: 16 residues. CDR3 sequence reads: CASSLRLAGGGDEQFF. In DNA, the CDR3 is TGCGCCAGCAGCTTGCGGCTAGCGGGGGGTGGCGATGAGCAGTTCTTC.

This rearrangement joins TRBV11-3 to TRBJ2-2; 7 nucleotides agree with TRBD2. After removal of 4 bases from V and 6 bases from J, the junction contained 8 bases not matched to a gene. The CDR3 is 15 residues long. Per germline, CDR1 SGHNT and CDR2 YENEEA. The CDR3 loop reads CASSSRGGGAGELFF. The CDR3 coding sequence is TGTGCCAGCAGCTCCCGCGGGGGAGGGGCCGGGGAGCTGTTTTTT.

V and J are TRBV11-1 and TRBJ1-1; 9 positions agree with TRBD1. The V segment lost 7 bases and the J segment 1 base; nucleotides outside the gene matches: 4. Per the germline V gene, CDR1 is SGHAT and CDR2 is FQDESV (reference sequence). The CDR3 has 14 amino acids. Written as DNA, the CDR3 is TGTGCCAGCACATCGGACAGGGGGAACACTGAAGCTTTCTTT. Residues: CASTSDRGNTEAFF.

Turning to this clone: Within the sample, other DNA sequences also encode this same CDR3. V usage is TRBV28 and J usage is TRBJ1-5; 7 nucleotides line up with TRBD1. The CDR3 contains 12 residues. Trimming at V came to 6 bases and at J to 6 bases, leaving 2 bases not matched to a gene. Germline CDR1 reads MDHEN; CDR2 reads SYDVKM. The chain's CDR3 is CASRTGVQPQHF. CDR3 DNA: TGTGCCAGCAGAACAGGGGTTCAGCCCCAGCATTTT.

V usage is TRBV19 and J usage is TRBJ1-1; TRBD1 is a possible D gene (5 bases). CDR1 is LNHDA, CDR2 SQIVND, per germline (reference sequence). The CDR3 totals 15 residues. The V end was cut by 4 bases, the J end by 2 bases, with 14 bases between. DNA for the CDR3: TGTGCCAGTAGTAGGGGGGGAGGGAGCAACACTGAAGCTTTCTTT. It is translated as CASSRGGGSNTEAFF.

For the CDR3, the DNA is TGTGCCTCCGGGACAGGGATGGATCAGCCCCAGCATTTT. Its protein is CASGTGMDQPQHF. This chain joins TRBV30 and TRBJ1-5, with 9 bases fitting TRBD1. Germline CDR1 is GTSNPN and CDR2 is SVGIG (reference sequence). The CDR3 has 13 amino acids. The V segment lost 7 bases and the J segment 5 bases; nucleotides outside the gene matches: 6.

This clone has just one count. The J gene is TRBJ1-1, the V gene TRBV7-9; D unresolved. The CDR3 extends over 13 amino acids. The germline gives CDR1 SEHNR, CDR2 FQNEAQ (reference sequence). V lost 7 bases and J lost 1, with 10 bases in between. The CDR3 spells CASTLESNTEAFF. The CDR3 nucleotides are TGTGCCAGCACCCTAGAGTCGAACACTGAAGCTTTCTTT.

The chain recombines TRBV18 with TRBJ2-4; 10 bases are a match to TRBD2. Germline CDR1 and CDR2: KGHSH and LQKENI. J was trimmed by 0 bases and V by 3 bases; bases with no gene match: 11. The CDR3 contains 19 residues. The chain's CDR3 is CASSPGGLAGALAKNIQYF. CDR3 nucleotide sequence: TGTGCCAGCTCACCGGGGGGGCTAGCGGGGGCACTAGCCAAAAACATTCAGTACTTC.

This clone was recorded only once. This CDR3 reads CASSSSATNEKLFF. CDR3 coding DNA: TGTGCCAGCAGCTCCAGTGCAACTAATGAAAAACTGTTTTTT. V gene TRBV7-9 combines with J gene TRBJ1-4; D unclear. Germline V CDR1 and CDR2: SEHNR, FQNEAQ (reference sequence). V lost 4 bases and J 0 bases, leaving 6 bases between the germline ends. This CDR3 has 14 residues.

The CDR3 loop is CATVLGAYTDTQYF. Written as DNA, the CDR3 is TGTGCCACCGTCTTGGGGGCCTACACAGATACGCAGTATTTT. The chain joins TRBV2 to TRBJ2-3; D might be TRBD1 (6 bases). The CDR3 spans 14 residues. Per the germline V gene, CDR1 is SNHLY and CDR2 is FYNNEI. V was trimmed by 10 bases and J by 2 bases, leaving 16 bases between them.

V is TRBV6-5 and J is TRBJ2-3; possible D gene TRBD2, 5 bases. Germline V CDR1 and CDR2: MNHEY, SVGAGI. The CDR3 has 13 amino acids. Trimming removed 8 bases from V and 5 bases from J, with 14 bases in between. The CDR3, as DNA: TGTGCCAGCGGACCGACTATTGAAGATACGCAGTATTTT. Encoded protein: CASGPTIEDTQYF.

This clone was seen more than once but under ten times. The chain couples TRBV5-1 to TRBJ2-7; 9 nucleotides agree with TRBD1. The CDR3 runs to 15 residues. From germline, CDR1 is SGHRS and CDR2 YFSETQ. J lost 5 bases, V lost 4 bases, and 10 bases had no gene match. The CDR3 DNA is TGCGCCAGCAGCCCTCCGGGACAGGGTTTGGACGAGCAGTACTTC. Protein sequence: CASSPPGQGLDEQYF.

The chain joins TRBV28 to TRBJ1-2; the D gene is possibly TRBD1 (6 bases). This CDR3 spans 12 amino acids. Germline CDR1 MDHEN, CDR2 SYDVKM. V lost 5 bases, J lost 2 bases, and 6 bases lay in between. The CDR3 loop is CASSTGNYGYTF. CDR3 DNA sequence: TGTGCCAGCAGTACAGGGAACTATGGCTACACCTTC.

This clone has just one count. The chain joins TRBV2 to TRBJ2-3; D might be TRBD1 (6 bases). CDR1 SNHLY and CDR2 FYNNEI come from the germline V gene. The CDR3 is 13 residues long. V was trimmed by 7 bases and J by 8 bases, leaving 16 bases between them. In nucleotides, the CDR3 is TGTGCCAGCATGAGACAGGAGAGAAGTACGCAGTATTTT. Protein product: CASMRQERSTQYF.

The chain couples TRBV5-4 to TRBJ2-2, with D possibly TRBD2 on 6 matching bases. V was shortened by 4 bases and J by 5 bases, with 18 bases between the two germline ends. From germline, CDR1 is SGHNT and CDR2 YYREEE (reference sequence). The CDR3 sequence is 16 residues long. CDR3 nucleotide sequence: TGTGCCAGCAGCCTGGGGGGAGCGGCGGGGACCGGGGAGCTGTTTTTT. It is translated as CASSLGGAAGTGELFF.